Here is one T cell receptor (beta chain) with its context. It has no known antigen specificity. No much larger clone exists at a distance of one base, and base qualities are not known. The source of the sample is a study of blood T cell repertoires in COVID-19 (dated by TCRdb to about 2020). Regarding the study in general: Samples covering the acute and convalescent phases of COVID-19 were provided by collaborators in the United States, Italy and Spain. The material from the prospective study consisted of cDNA or gDNA derived from T cells, B-cell-depleted T cells, or PBMCs. Deeply sampled blood TCRbeta repertoires from subjects exposed to, actively infected with, or recovered from COVID-19 were included in the dataset. The repertoires were made available in a free public database intended to serve as a resource for research on the immune response to SARS-CoV-2. Samples came from the ongoing ImmuneRACE study (first 160 participants) plus 1,254 subjects from 6 global collaborators. Sample metadata almost always included a de-identified subject ID, COVID-19 status, age in years and sex. Where available, HLA class I and class II types were taken from metadata supplied by the sample provider and were not determined by assay-based typing.

The V end gives up 6 bases and the J end 4 bases, leaving 13 bases in the junction not matched to a gene. Measured from the cysteine to the phenylalanine, the CDR3 is 17 residues long. The only DNA kept is the CDR3, 51 bases in frame from the first base. The collaborating institutions used their own protocols to collect whole blood in K2EDTA tubes. Collaborator samples were shipped for TCRbeta analysis as frozen whole blood, isolated PBMCs, or DNA extracted from either sample type. TCRbeta CDR3 regions were amplified from genomic DNA using the immunoSEQ Assay, a bias-controlled multiplex PCR. The authors processed their data as follows. The number of nucleated cells in each sample was estimated from the amplification of reference gene primers within the assay. To quantify the absolute abundance of each unique TCRbeta CDR3 rearrangement, sequence reads were collapsed and filtered. For each sample, productive Simpson clonality was calculated by taking the square root of Simpson's diversity index across productive rearrangements. TCRdb holds this immuneACCESS table with in-frame rearrangements only. Some clones are missing; in checked studies, unresolved V genes explain under half, and the rest has no known cause. V, J and clone size are taken as reported in that table, and D and trimming were inferred from the DNA itself. This sample comprises fewer than 300,000 clones, 70% to 90% of them detected only once. The ten largest clones represent 0.65% to 0.95% of the sample.

What the research found in general, with its limitations: How much clinical and demographic metadata was included differed by source and by participant, and the metadata was provided uncurated.

This receptor chain uses TRBV23-1 and TRBJ1-3; 9 bases in the middle match TRBD1. TRBV23-1 carries the ORF label, with uncertain function. The receptor was isolated from a woman in her twenties or thirties with acute or convalescent COVID-19. The sequenced material came from peripheral blood. Read as DNA, the sequence is TGCGCCAGCAGGCCCCCAGAACAGGGGGCAACGGGAAACACCATATATTTT. The resulting protein is CASRPPEQGATGNTIYF.